The 26 T cell receptor beta chains below all came from one sample that was sequenced in a study of early stage breast cancer tumors. The table came from immunoSEQ multiplex PCR; TCRdb's copy has only in-frame clones and leaves some out. The repertoire holds 25,000 to 30,000 clones, 80% seen once, with 10% to 15% in the top ten. Input material: blood. These receptors originate from a person aged 55-75 years with breast cancer.

This clone was picked up a small number of times. The rearrangement uses TRBV6-1 and TRBJ2-1, with D perhaps matching TRBD2 (5 bases). Germline V CDR1 and CDR2: MNHNS, SASEGT. CDR3 size: 15 residues. V was shortened by 3 bases and J by 8 bases, with 17 bases between the two germline ends. CDR3: CASSEAAGLSDEQFF. The CDR3 region has the DNA TGTGCCAGCAGTGAGGCGGCCGGACTCAGCGATGAGCAGTTCTTC.

The genes are TRBV11-2 and TRBJ1-2, with TRBD1 matching 9 bases. CDR1 and CDR2 from the germline V gene are SGHAT and FQNNGV. The CDR3 consists of 17 residues. With 1 base clipped from V and 4 bases from J, the junction kept 10 bases outside the gene matches. The CDR3 region has the DNA TGTGCCAGCAGCTTAGGCGGTCGGGACAGGGCAGGCTATGGCTACACCTTC. It codes for CASSLGGRDRAGYGYTF. Complete variable domain (other parts from reference TRBV11-2 and TRBJ1-2): EAGVAQSPRYKIIEKRQSVAFWCNPISGHATLYWYQQILGQGPKLLIQFQNNGVVDDSQLPKDRFSAERLKGVDSTLKIQPAKLEDSAVYLCASSLGGRDRAGYGYTFGSGTRLTVV.

The CDR3 region is CASALTGAKNIQYF. The DNA for the CDR3 is TGTGCCAGCGCCCTGACAGGAGCCAAAAACATTCAGTACTTC. The chain recombines TRBV2 with TRBJ2-4; tentatively, D is TRBD1 (6 bases). CDR1 and CDR2 (germline): SNHLY, FYNNEI. CDR3 size: 14 residues. Trimming stripped 8 bases from V and 0 bases from J, with 11 bases between.

J is TRBJ1-1 and V is TRBV6-5; D unclear. CDR3 length: 12 amino acids. V was clipped by 5 bases and J by 6 bases, with 10 bases between them. The germline CDR1 and CDR2 sequences are MNHEY and SVGAGI. The CDR3 sequence: CASSPTQSEAFF. The CDR3 nucleotides are TGTGCCAGCAGTCCGACTCAATCTGAAGCTTTCTTT.

This clone was detected a few times. The chain joins TRBV30 to TRBJ2-2; D possibly corresponds to TRBD2 (5 bases). The CDR3 is 12 amino acids. Germline CDR1 reads GTSNPN; CDR2 reads SVGIG (reference sequence). V lost 7 bases, J lost 6 bases, and 12 bases lay in between. This chain's CDR3 is CASRRGPGELFF. The CDR3 DNA is TGTGCCTCTCGAAGAGGGCCCGGGGAGCTGTTTTTT.

This clone has only one observation. The rearrangement joins TRBV7-8 to TRBJ2-3, with 8 bases lining up with TRBD2. V was clipped by 0 bases and J by 3 bases; unmatched bases: 5. There are 16 residues in the CDR3. The germline gives CDR1 SGHVS, CDR2 FQNEAQ. The CDR3 DNA sequence: TGTGCCAGCAGCTTAGCAAGCCCGGGAGGGACAGATACGCAGTATTTT. Amino acids: CASSLASPGGTDTQYF. Combining the CDR3 with reference TRBV7-8 and TRBJ2-3 gives the whole variable domain GAGVSQSPRYKVAKRGQDVALRCDPISGHVSLFWYQQALGQGPEFLTYFQNEAQLDKSGLPSDRFFAERPEGSVSTLKIQRTQQEDSAVYLCASSLASPGGTDTQYFGPGTRLTVL.

This chain connects TRBV4-1 to TRBJ2-2; possible D gene TRBD2, 6 bases. Trimming cost V 7 bases and J 7 bases, with 10 bases left between them. Germline values: CDR1 MGHRA, CDR2 YSYEKL. CDR3 length: 12 residues. The CDR3, as DNA: TGCGCCAGCACCACCGGGGGCGGGGAGCTGTTTTTT. Protein product: CASTTGGGELFF.

This clone was observed once. The DNA for the CDR3 is TGTGCCAGCAGTGTTCGGCGGGAGCATGGTGAGCAGTTCTTC. Residues: CASSVRREHGEQFF. This rearrangement joins TRBV2 to TRBJ2-1, with 7 bases identical to TRBD2. CDR1 and CDR2 from the germline V gene are SNHLY and FYNNEI. The CDR3 has 14 amino acids. V trimming: 4 bases; J trimming: 9 bases; junction bases outside the gene matches: 9.

This chain joins TRBV7-9 and TRBJ1-5; no clear D. The CDR3 has 13 amino acids. Trimming shortened V by 6 bases and J by 0 bases, and 6 bases separated the two germline ends. CDR1 is SEHNR, CDR2 FQNEAQ, per germline (reference sequence). DNA of the CDR3: TGTGCCAGCAGTCCTTTTAGCAATCAGCCCCAGCATTTT. As protein: CASSPFSNQPQHF. Filled out from reference TRBV7-9 and TRBJ1-5, the complete variable domain reads DTGVSQNPRHKITKRGQNVTFRCDPISEHNRLYWYRQTLGQGPEFLTYFQNEAQLEKSRLLSDRFSAERPKGSFSTLEIQRTEQGDSAMYLCASSPFSNQPQHFGDGTRLSIL.

V gene TRBV9 combines with J gene TRBJ2-1; a weak D match, TRBD1 (6 bases). Looked up from germline, CDR1 is SGDLS and CDR2 is YYNGEE. The CDR3 sequence is 12 residues long. The V and J ends lost 0 bases and 8 bases respectively, with 6 bases between them. The CDR3 region has the DNA TGTGCCAGCAGCGTAGAGGGGGATGAGCAGTTCTTC. Protein sequence: CASSVEGDEQFF.

The chain uses TRBV4-3 and TRBJ2-1; 7 bases match TRBD2. From germline, CDR1 is LGHNA and CDR2 YSLEER. The CDR3 runs to 14 residues. J was trimmed by 9 bases and V by 0 bases; bases with no gene match: 5. For the CDR3, the DNA is TGCGCCAGCAGCCAAGATCTGGGAGGGACTGAGCAGTTCTTC. It encodes CASSQDLGGTEQFF.

The chain joins TRBV7-3 to TRBJ1-1; D perhaps matches TRBD1 (5 bases). Deletions cut 2 bases from V and 5 bases from J, with 12 bases between. The CDR3 extends over 14 amino acids. Germline CDR1 is SGHTA and CDR2 is FQGTGA. The CDR3 region has the DNA TGTGCCAGCAGCTTAGGGGGAGCGGGAACTGAAGCTTTCTTT. Translated, it gives CASSLGGAGTEAFF.

In this sample, this clone turned up a few times. The J gene is TRBJ2-1, the V gene TRBV23-1; a weak D match, TRBD1 (5 bases). TRBV23-1 is given ORF status, its function remaining uncertain. V was trimmed by 2 bases and J by 7 bases, leaving 18 bases between them. CDR3 length: 16 residues. The CDR3 reads CASSQGLAPGNNEQFF. DNA for the CDR3: TGCGCCAGCAGTCAAGGCCTCGCACCAGGGAATAATGAGCAGTTCTTC.

This clone was counted between two and nine times. The rearrangement joins TRBV15 to TRBJ2-7; a possible D gene is TRBD2 (5 bases). V was pared by 0 bases and J by 3 bases, with 9 bases between. The CDR3 has 14 amino acids. Germline V CDR1 and CDR2: LNHNV, YYDKDF (reference sequence). CDR3 sequence reads: CATSRDLAGYEQYF. The CDR3, as DNA: TGTGCCACCAGCAGAGATTTGGCGGGCTACGAGCAGTACTTC.

The chain has TRBV13 and TRBJ2-2; 8 bases match TRBD1. Germline CDR1 and CDR2: PRHDT and FYEKMQ (reference sequence). The CDR3 is made up of 17 amino acids. J gave up 3 bases and V 1 base, and 7 bases lay outside the gene matches. The CDR3 DNA follows: TGTGCCAGCAGCTTAGTCGCGCGACAGGGGTACACCGGGGAGCTGTTTTTT. Protein product: CASSLVARQGYTGELFF.

The rearrangement uses TRBV29-1 and TRBJ2-7; the match to TRBD1 covers 8 bases. This CDR3 contains 12 residues. The J segment lost 3 bases and the V segment lost 7 bases, leaving 5 bases of the junction unmatched. Germline V gene data show CDR1 as SQVTM and CDR2 as ANQGSEA. DNA for the CDR3: TGCAGCGCCGGGACAGGACTCTACGAGCAGTACTTC. Its protein is CSAGTGLYEQYF.

The gene calls are TRBV9 and TRBJ2-7, with TRBD1 matching over 9 bases. The CDR3 is 16 residues long. The germline V gene encodes CDR1 SGDLS and CDR2 YYNGEE. The trim removed 4 bases at V and 1 base at J, leaving 9 bases unmatched. CDR3 in DNA: TGTGCCAGCAGCCCGAGTAGGGGACAGGGATCCTACGAGCAGTACTTC. Translation gives CASSPSRGQGSYEQYF.

V usage is TRBV7-2 and J usage is TRBJ1-2; 7 positions agree with TRBD1. Looked up from germline, CDR1 is SGHTA and CDR2 is FQGNSA. The CDR3 consists of 17 residues. J lost 0 bases, V lost 5 bases, and 12 bases had no gene match. Written as DNA, the CDR3 is TGTGCCAGCAGCACGCCGGCAGGGCAGGGGGCTAACTATGGCTACACCTTC. This translates into CASSTPAGQGANYGYTF.

J is TRBJ2-2 and V is TRBV9; D perhaps matches TRBD2 (5 bases). With 2 bases removed from V and 7 bases from J, the gap between germline ends came to 12 bases. Germline V gives CDR1 SGDLS, CDR2 YYNGEE. CDR3 length: 14 residues. This chain's CDR3 is CASSVFSLGGELFF. CDR3 nucleotides: TGTGCCAGCAGCGTGTTCTCACTAGGCGGGGAGCTGTTTTTT.

This sequence joins TRBV6-5 and TRBJ1-5; tentatively, D is TRBD1 (5 bases). CDR3 size: 14 residues. The V end was cut by 8 bases, the J end by 7 bases, with 18 bases between. CDR1 and CDR2 (germline): MNHEY, SVGAGI. CDR3 sequence reads: CASAVGQGGQPQHF. In nucleotides, the CDR3 is TGTGCCAGCGCCGTCGGGCAGGGAGGGCAGCCCCAGCATTTT.

This clone was seen more than once but under ten times. The V and J genes are TRBV18 and TRBJ1-2; D gene ambiguous. Per germline, CDR1 KGHSH and CDR2 LQKENI. This CDR3 is built from 15 residues. Trimming shortened V by 2 bases and J by 8 bases, and 18 bases separated the two germline ends. The CDR3 loop reads CASSPKLPENWGYTF. Here the CDR3 DNA reads TGTGCCAGCTCACCAAAACTCCCTGAGAATTGGGGCTACACCTTC. Based on the CDR3 plus reference TRBV18 and TRBJ1-2, the full variable domain is NAGVMQNPRHLVRRRGQEARLRCSPMKGHSHVYWYRQLPEEGLKFMVYLQKENIIDESGMPKERFSAEFPKEGPSILRIQQVVRGDSAAYFCASSPKLPENWGYTFGSGTRLTVV.

This clone is medium-sized in the sample. The chain is built from TRBV19 and TRBJ2-5; D is perhaps TRBD2 (6 bases). This CDR3 contains 11 residues. The V end was cut by 10 bases, the J end by 3 bases, with 9 bases between. Germline assignment: CDR1 LNHDA and CDR2 SQIVND (reference sequence). The CDR3 coding sequence is TGTGCCACCTGGGGGGAAGAGACCCAGTACTTC. Translating gives CATWGEETQYF.

The rearrangement uses TRBV7-8 and TRBJ2-7; 7 nucleotides match TRBD1. V gave up 1 base and J gave up 2 bases; unmatched junction bases: 8. The CDR3 totals 16 residues. Germline CDR1 is SGHVS and CDR2 is FQNEAQ. The CDR3 loop reads CASSLDDREFPYEQYF. The CDR3 DNA is TGTGCCAGCAGCTTAGACGACAGGGAATTCCCCTACGAGCAGTACTTC.

This chain connects TRBV4-3 to TRBJ1-5, with D possibly TRBD1 on 6 matching bases. The CDR3 has 16 residues. In germline, CDR1 is LGHNA, CDR2 YSLEER. Trimming left V 0 bases short and J 4 bases short, with 13 bases between. The CDR3 loop is CASSQDSTGFNQPQHF. In nucleotides, the CDR3 is TGCGCCAGCAGCCAAGATTCTACAGGGTTTAATCAGCCCCAGCATTTT.

The chain employs TRBV7-3 and TRBJ2-7; possibly TRBD1 for D (8 bases). The CDR3 covers 14 residues. CDR1 is SGHTA and CDR2 is FQGTGA in the germline V gene. V was clipped by 5 bases and J by 2 bases, with 13 bases between them. In DNA form, the CDR3 reads TGTGCCAGCAGCCAACAGGGGGGGACCTACGAGCAGTACTTC. This codes for CASSQQGGTYEQYF.

The chain couples TRBV4-3 to TRBJ1-4; TRBD1 matches at 10 bases. The germline CDR1 and CDR2 sequences are LGHNA and YSLEER. J was trimmed by 7 bases and V by 4 bases; bases with no gene match: 3. The CDR3 sequence is 14 residues long. In DNA, the CDR3 is TGCGCCAGCAGCCCTCGGACAGGGGGTGAAAAACTGTTTTTT. Translated, it gives CASSPRTGGEKLFF.